The rows below give T cell receptor beta chains drawn from one sample of a study of T cells expressing NK-cell markers. TCRdb re-called the 5' RACE reads and shows each CDR3 protein once, DNA omitted. This sample's table reports about 540,000 distinct CDR3 sequences. The sequencing sample was made of blood T cells: a sorted CD56 or NKG2C T cell subset, CD4+ or CD8+ T cells, or bulk PBMC T cells (not recorded which). The receptors were gathered from a man between 18 and 29 years old in good health. CDR3s include the opening cysteine and the closing phenylalanine or tryptophan.

J gene: TRBJ1-1; V gene: TRBV24-1; CDR3 protein: CATRSTENTEAFF
J gene: TRBJ2-4; V gene: TRBV9; CDR3 protein: CASSVGGTGIQYF
J gene: TRBJ2-3; V gene: TRBV20-1; CDR3 protein: CSARFRAEGTDTQYF
J gene: TRBJ2-7; V gene: TRBV12-3/TRBV12-4; CDR3 protein: CASRRGQENYEQYF
J gene: TRBJ2-2; V gene: TRBV4-2; CDR3 protein: CASTAGTNTGELFF
J gene: TRBJ2-1; V gene: TRBV7-8; CDR3 protein: CASSEMVNEQFF
J gene: TRBJ2-1; V gene: TRBV7-2; CDR3 protein: CASSPPPVSYNEQFF
J gene: TRBJ2-1; V gene: TRBV5-1; CDR3 protein: CASSLLRGSGRENEQFF
J gene: TRBJ2-1; V gene: TRBV3-1; CDR3 protein: CASSRFGGAYNEQFF
J gene: TRBJ1-4; V gene: TRBV7-2; CDR3 protein: CASRRRPSTNEKLFF
J gene: TRBJ2-1; V gene: TRBV20-1; CDR3 protein: CSARILGELGEQFF
J gene: TRBJ1-2; V gene: TRBV25-1; CDR3 protein: CASRGDINYGYTF
J gene: TRBJ2-7; V gene: TRBV9; CDR3 protein: CASSAGGGGQAYEQYF
J gene: TRBJ1-1; V gene: TRBV19; CDR3 protein: CASSGAKNTEAFF
J gene: TRBJ1-1; V gene: TRBV25-1; CDR3 protein: CASSDLQGAMNTEAFF